This T cell receptor (beta chain) comes out of a study of shared clonotypes between healthy human individuals. As for the study in general: Those who served as donors were two women and a few men between the ages of 18 and 49.

The CDR3 has 15 residues. Trimming shortened V by 5 bases and J by 0 bases, and 11 bases separated the two germline ends. Germline CDR1 MNHNS, CDR2 SASEGT. As processed by the authors: Junction-only immunoSEQ sequences carried no quality scores, so filtering differed. Here immunoSEQ multiplex PCR was the method, and the copy in TCRdb shows in-frame clones only, minus some. That table is the source of V, J and clone size, and D and trimming were worked out from the DNA. The sample holds approximately 810,000 clones, 90% to 95% seen once. With respect to this clone: No antigen is known for it.

Overall study results and limits: Sharing across a few donors was seen in 4% to 6.5% of naive CD4 clonotypes. Sequencing depth was expected to influence donor clonotype sharing.

Naivety among CD8 cells was defined by CD45RO negativity and positive CCR7 selection, thereby excluding terminally differentiated effector memory CD45RA+ cells. Sequencing was performed on naive CD8+ T cells sorted from blood. This chain links TRBV6-1 with TRBJ2-1, with D maybe TRBD1 (5 bases). The source is a man aged 25 to 40 in good health. CDR3 sequence (DNA): TGTGCCAGCAGTCAGGGCCCTAACTCCTACAATGAGCAGTTCTTC. As protein: CASSQGPNSYNEQFF.